The clone carrying this TCR beta chain was detected only a few times. CDR1 is LGHDT, CDR2 YNNKEL, per germline (reference sequence). The V and J ends lost 0 bases and 2 bases respectively, with 17 bases between them. The CDR3 consists of 18 residues. The data were obtained in a study of response to subunit inactivated influenza vaccine. TCRdb reprocessed the RT-PCR reads with MiXCR, giving one entry per CDR3 protein. The table shows 650,000 or so distinct CDR3 sequences, with 14% occurring only once. The material sequenced was PBMCs from blood, taken roughly 15 days before vaccination. The chain couples TRBV3-1 to TRBJ2-1; maybe TRBD2 (7 bases). This sequence originates from a man aged 45-60 years who received an inactivated influenza vaccine. The CDR3 nucleotides read TGTGCCAGCAGCCAAGAGTCGGTCGGCGGGGGCGCCTACAATGAGCAGTTCTTC. Protein product: CASSQESVGGGAYNEQFF.